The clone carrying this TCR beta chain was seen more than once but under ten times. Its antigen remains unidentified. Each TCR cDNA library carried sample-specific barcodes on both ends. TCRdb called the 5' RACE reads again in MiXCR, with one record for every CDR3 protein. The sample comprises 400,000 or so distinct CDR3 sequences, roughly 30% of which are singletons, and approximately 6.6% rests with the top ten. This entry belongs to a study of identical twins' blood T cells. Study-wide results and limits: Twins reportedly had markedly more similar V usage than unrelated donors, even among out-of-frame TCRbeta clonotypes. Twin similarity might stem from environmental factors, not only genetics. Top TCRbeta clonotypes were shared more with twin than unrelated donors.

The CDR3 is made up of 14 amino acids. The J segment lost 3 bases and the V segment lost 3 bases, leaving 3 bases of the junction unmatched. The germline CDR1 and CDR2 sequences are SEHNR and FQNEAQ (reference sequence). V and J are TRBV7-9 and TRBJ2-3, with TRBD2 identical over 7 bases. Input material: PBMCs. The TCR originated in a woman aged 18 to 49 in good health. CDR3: CASSFGGYTDTQYF. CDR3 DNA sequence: TGTGCCAGCAGCTTCGGGGGGTATACAGATACGCAGTATTTT.